A single sample is the source of the 8 T cell receptor beta chains below, sequenced in a study of cytomegalovirus exposure and HLA in healthy donors. It was with 60 Vbeta and 13 Jbeta primers that the PCR ran. Here immunoSEQ multiplex PCR was the method, and the copy in TCRdb shows in-frame clones only, minus some. The sample includes around 140,000 clones, around 78% seen only once; the top ten take around 1.6%. Source material: PBMCs. Receptors originate from a woman aged 18-30 years in good health and CMV-seronegative.

The gene calls are TRBV6-5 and TRBJ1-6; D not resolved. The CDR3 has 14 residues. V was pared by 7 bases and J by 4 bases, with 11 bases between. Germline CDR1 MNHEY, CDR2 SVGAGI. The CDR3 bases are TGTGCCAGCAAAGGCGGCTTTTATAATTCACCCCTCCACTTT. This encodes CASKGGFYNSPLHF.

The gene calls are TRBV6-1 and TRBJ1-4; tentative D call: TRBD1 (5 bases). With 7 bases removed from V and 2 bases from J, the gap between germline ends came to 14 bases. Germline values: CDR1 MNHNS, CDR2 SASEGT. The CDR3 sequence is 15 residues long. The CDR3 bases are TGTGCCAGCACCCTTCCCGGGACTACTAATGAAAAACTGTTTTTT. Translating gives CASTLPGTTNEKLFF.

The chain recombines TRBV9 with TRBJ2-7; D gene uncertain. CDR1 SGDLS and CDR2 YYNGEE come from the germline V gene. Trimming took 0 bases from V and 2 from J, leaving 15 bases between them. The CDR3 is 16 amino acids. The CDR3 sequence: CASSVAVVQNPYEQYF. The CDR3 DNA reads as TGTGCCAGCAGCGTAGCTGTCGTTCAGAACCCCTACGAGCAGTACTTC.

This clone was seen only a few times. CDR3 in amino acids: CASSLAMASDTQYF. In DNA, the CDR3 is TGTGCCAGCAGCTTAGCGATGGCCTCAGATACGCAGTATTTT. The V call is TRBV11-2, the J call TRBJ2-3; D unresolved. This CDR3 has 14 residues. V lost 1 base to trimming and J lost 4 bases, with 9 bases between them. The germline gives CDR1 SGHAT, CDR2 FQNNGV.

The chain joins TRBV14 to TRBJ1-1, with D unclear. CDR3 length equals 13 residues. V shed 4 bases and J shed 10 bases, with 16 bases lying between them. In germline, CDR1 is SGHDN, CDR2 FVKESK. CDR3 protein: CASSPRILEGAFF. The CDR3 bases are TGTGCCAGCAGCCCACGAATCTTGGAGGGAGCTTTCTTT.

The chain links TRBV9 to TRBJ1-6; a weak D match, TRBD1 (6 bases). V gave up 0 bases and J gave up 6 bases, with 7 bases separating them. This CDR3 comprises 14 residues. The germline CDR1 and CDR2 sequences are SGDLS and YYNGEE. CDR3 nucleotides: TGTGCCAGCAGCGTAGGACAGGCTAATTCACCCCTCCACTTT. It specifies CASSVGQANSPLHF.

This chain uses TRBV5-4 with TRBJ1-1; D remains ambiguous. Per the germline V gene, CDR1 is SGHNT and CDR2 is YYREEE (reference sequence). This CDR3 contains 14 residues. The V gene lost 4 bases and the J gene lost 0 bases, with 10 bases spanning the gap. The CDR3 DNA is TGTGCCAGCAGCCCGCGGCCCATGAACACTGAAGCTTTCTTT. Translation gives CASSPRPMNTEAFF.

The CDR3 is CAISEGGGRYNEQFF. CDR3 bases: TGTGCCATCAGTGAAGGGGGGGGACGTTACAATGAGCAGTTCTTC. This rearrangement joins TRBV10-3 to TRBJ2-1; tentatively, D is TRBD2 (7 bases). CDR1 is ENHRY and CDR2 is SYGVKD in the germline V gene. Trimming left V 3 bases short and J 4 bases short, with 13 bases between. This CDR3 spans 15 amino acids.